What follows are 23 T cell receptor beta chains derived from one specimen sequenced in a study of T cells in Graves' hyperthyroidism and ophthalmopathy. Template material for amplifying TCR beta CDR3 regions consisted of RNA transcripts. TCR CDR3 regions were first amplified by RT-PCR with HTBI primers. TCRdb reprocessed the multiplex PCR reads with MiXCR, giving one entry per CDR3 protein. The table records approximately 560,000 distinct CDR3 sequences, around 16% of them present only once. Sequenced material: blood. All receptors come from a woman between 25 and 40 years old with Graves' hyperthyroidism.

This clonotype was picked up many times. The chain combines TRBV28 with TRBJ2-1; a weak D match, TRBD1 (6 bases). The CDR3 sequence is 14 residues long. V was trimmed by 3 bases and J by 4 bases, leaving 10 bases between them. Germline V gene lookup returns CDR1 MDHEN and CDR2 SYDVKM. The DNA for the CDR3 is TGTGCCAGCAGTTTGGGGGCTATTTACAATGAGCAGTTCTTC. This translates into CASSLGAIYNEQFF. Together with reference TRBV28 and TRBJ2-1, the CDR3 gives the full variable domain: DVKVTQSSRYLVKRTGEKVFLECVQDMDHENMFWYRQDPGLGLRLIYFSYDVKMKEKGDIPEGYSVSREKKERFSLILESASTNQTSMYLCASSLGAIYNEQFFGPGTRLTVL.

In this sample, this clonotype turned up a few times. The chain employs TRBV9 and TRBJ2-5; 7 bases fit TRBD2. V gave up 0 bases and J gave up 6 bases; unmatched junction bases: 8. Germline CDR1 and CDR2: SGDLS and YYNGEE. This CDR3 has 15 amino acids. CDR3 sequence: CASSVDGGSSKTQYF. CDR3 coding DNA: TGTGCCAGCAGCGTAGACGGGGGGAGTTCCAAGACCCAGTACTTC.

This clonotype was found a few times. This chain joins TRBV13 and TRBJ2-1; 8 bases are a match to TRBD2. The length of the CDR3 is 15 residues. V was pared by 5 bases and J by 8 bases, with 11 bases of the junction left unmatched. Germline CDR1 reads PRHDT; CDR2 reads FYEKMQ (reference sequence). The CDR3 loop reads CASSLGRGVYDEQFF. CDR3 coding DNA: TGTGCCAGCAGCCTCGGGAGGGGGGTTTATGATGAGCAGTTCTTC.

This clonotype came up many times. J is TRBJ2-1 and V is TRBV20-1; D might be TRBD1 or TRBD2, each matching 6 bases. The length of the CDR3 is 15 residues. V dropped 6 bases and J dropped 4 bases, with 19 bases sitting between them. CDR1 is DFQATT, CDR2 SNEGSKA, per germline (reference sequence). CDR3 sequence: CSATGVRGAYNEQFF. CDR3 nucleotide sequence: TGCAGTGCAACGGGCGTGAGGGGGGCTTACAATGAGCAGTTCTTC.

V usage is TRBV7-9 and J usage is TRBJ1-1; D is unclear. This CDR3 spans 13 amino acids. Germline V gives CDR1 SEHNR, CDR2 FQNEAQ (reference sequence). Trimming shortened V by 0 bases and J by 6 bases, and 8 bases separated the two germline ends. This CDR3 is CASSLAFQAEAFF. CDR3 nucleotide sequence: TGTGCCAGCAGCTTAGCGTTCCAGGCTGAAGCTTTCTTT.

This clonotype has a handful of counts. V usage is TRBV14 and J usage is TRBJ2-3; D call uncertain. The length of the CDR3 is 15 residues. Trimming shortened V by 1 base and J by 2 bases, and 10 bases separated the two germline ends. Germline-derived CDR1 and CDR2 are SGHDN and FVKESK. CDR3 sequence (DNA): TGTGCCAGCAGCCAAGGAACGGTTACCACAGATACGCAGTATTTT. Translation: CASSQGTVTTDTQYF.

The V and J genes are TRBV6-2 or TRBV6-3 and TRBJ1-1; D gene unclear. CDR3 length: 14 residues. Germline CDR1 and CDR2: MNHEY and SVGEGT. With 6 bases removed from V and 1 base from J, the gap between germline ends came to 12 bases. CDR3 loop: CASRTWTGNTEAFF. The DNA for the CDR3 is TGTGCCAGCAGGACGTGGACGGGGAACACTGAAGCTTTCTTT.

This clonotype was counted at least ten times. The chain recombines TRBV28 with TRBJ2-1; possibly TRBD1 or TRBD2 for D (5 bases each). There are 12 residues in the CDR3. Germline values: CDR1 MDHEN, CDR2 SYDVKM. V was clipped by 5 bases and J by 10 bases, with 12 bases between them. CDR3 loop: CASSPIWDEQFF. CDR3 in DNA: TGTGCCAGCAGTCCGATATGGGACGAGCAGTTCTTC.

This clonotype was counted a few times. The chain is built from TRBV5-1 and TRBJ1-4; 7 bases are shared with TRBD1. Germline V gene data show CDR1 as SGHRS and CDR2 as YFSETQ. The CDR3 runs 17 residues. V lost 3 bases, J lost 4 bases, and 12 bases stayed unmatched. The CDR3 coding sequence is TGCGCCAGCAGCTCTGGGACAGAGCTAGGGGGTAATGAAAAACTGTTTTTT. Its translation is CASSSGTELGGNEKLFF.

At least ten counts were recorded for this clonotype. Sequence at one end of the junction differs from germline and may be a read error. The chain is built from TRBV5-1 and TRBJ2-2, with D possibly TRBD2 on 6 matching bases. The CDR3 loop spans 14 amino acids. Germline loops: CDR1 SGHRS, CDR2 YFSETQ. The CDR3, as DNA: TGTGCCAGCAGCCTCGGGACTAACACCGGGGAGCTGTTTTTT. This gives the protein CASSLGTNTGELFF.

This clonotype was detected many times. The chain's CDR3 is CASSPGQGPNYNEQFF. The CDR3 DNA reads TGTGCCAGCAGCCCCGGGCAGGGGCCCAACTACAATGAGCAGTTCTTC. The chain joins TRBV7-9 to TRBJ2-1, with D perhaps matching TRBD1 (6 bases). Germline CDR1 reads SEHNR; CDR2 reads FQNEAQ (reference sequence). V lost 5 bases and J lost 3, with 17 bases in between. CDR3 length: 16 residues.

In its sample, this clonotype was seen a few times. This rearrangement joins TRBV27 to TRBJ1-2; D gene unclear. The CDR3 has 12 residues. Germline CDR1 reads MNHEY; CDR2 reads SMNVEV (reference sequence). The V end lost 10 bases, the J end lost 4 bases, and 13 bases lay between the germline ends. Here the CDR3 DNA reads TGTGCCACCTCGGACGGGAGCTATGGCTACACCTTC. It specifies CATSDGSYGYTF.

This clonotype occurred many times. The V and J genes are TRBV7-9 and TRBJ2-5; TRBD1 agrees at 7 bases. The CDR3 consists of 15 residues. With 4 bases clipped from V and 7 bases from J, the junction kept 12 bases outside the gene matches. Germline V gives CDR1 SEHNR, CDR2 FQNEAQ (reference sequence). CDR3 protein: CASSSGQVQGGTQYF. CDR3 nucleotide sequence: TGTGCCAGCAGCTCCGGACAGGTTCAGGGTGGGACCCAGTACTTC.

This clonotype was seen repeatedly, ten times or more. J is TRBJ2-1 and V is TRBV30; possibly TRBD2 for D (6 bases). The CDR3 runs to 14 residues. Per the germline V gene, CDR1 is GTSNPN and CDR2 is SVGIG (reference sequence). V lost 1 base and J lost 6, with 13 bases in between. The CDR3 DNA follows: TGTGCCTGGAGTGGGGTCGCGGGGCCCAATGAGCAGTTCTTC. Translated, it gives CAWSGVAGPNEQFF.

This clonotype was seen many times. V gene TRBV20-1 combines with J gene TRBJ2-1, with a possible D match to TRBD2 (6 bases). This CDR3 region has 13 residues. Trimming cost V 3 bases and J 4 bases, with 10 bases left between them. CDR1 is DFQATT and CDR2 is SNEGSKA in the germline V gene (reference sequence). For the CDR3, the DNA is TGCAGTGCTAGGGGGGGTATATACAATGAGCAGTTCTTC. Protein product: CSARGGIYNEQFF.

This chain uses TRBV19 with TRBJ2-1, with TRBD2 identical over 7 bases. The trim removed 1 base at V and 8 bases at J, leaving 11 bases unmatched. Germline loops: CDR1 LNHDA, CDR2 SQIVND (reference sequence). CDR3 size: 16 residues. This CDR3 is CASSIGAGEFVDEQFF. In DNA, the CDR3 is TGTGCCAGTAGTATAGGGGCGGGAGAGTTTGTGGATGAGCAGTTCTTC.

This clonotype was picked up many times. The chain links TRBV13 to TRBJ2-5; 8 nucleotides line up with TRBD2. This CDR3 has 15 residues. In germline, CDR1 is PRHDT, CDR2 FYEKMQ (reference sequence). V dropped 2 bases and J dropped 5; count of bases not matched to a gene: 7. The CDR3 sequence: CASSLSREGRETQYF. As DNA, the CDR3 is TGTGCCAGCAGCTTATCTCGGGAGGGCCGGGAGACCCAGTACTTC. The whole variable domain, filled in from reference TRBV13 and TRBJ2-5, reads AAGVIQSPRHLIKEKRETATLKCYPIPRHDTVYWYQQGPGQDPQFLISFYEKMQSDKGSIPDRFSAQQFSDYHSELNMSSLELGDSALYFCASSLSREGRETQYFGPGTRLLVL.

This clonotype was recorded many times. The CDR3 nucleotides read TGTGCCAGCAGCTCGTCAGGGGGCCAAGAGACCCAGTACTTC. Encoded protein: CASSSSGGQETQYF. The chain links TRBV11-2 to TRBJ2-5; TRBD1 matches at 7 bases. Germline CDR1 is SGHAT and CDR2 is FQNNGV. This CDR3 spans 14 amino acids. The V and J ends lost 4 bases and 1 base, in that order; junction bases with no gene match: 3.

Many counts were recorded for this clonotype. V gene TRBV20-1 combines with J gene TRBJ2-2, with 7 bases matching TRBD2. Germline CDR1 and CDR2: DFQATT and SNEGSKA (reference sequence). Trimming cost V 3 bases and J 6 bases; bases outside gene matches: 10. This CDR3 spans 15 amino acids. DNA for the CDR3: TGCAGTGCTAGGCGGTCTTACGCGGGAGCCGGGGAGCTGTTTTTT. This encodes CSARRSYAGAGELFF.

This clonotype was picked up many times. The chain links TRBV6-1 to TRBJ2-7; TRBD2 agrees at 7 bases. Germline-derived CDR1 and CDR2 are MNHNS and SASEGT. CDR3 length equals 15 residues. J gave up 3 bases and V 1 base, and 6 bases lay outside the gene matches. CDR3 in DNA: TGTGCCAGCAGTGAAGGAATAGCGGGTCTCTACGAGCAGTACTTC. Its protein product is CASSEGIAGLYEQYF.

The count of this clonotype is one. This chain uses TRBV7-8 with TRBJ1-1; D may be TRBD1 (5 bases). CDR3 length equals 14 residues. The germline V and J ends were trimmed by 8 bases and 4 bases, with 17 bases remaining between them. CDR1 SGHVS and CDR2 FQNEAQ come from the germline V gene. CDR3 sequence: CASVYSPGGTEAFF. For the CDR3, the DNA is TGTGCCAGCGTTTACAGCCCCGGGGGCACTGAAGCTTTCTTT.

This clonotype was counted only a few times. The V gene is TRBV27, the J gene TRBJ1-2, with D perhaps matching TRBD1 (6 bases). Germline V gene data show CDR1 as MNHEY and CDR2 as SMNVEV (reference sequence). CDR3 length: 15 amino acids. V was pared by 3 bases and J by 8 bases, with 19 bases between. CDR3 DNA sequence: TGTGCCAGCAGTTTTCGGGCAGGGGCCCTTATGGGCTACACCTTC. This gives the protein CASSFRAGALMGYTF.

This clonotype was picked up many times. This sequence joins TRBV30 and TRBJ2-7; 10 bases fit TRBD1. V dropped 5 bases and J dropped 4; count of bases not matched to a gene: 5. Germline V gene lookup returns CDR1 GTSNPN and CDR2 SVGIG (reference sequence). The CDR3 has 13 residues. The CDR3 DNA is TGTGCCTGGGGGGACAGGGGAAAGTACGAGCAGTACTTC. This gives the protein CAWGDRGKYEQYF.